Listed here are 9 T cell receptor gamma chains from one sample, sequenced in a study of gamma-delta T cells after stem cell transplantation. TCRdb re-called the RT-PCR reads via CATT. The sample holds some 2,100 gamma-chain clones, 5% to 8% seen once. Sample: gamma-delta T cells. These receptors were obtained from a human donor. It is not recorded whose cells these are; they may come from a transplant donor.

Turning to this clone: One junction end disagrees with the germline gene, perhaps due to a read error. Within the sample, other DNA sequences also encode this same CDR3. The V call is TRGV9, the J call TRGJ1 or TRGJ2. The J gene was not available in TCRdb and was assigned here by matching the DNA to germline segments. This CDR3 is built from 12 residues. The germline gives CDR1 GITISATS, CDR2 ISYDGTV (reference sequence). The DNA of the CDR3 is TGTGCCTTGGGGGACTCTTATTATAAGAAACTCTTT. Amino acid sequence: CALGDSYYKKLF.

This clone was observed a handful of times. The TCRdb record carries a much larger clone's protein, which differs from this DNA's translation at residue 9; a read error is the likely cause, and the protein listed here is the DNA translation. The rearrangement uses TRGV2 and TRGJ1 or TRGJ2. TCRdb supplies no J gene; here it was assigned by aligning the nucleotide sequence to germline. Trimming cost V 1 base and J 8 bases; bases outside gene matches: 8. The CDR3 sequence is 13 residues long. Per germline, CDR1 EGSNGY and CDR2 YDSYNSKV. The CDR3 is CATWDGIYDKKLF. The CDR3 DNA sequence: TGTGCCACCTGGGACGGAATCTATGATAAGAAACTCTTT.

A note on this clone: The protein given by TCRdb reflects a much larger clone and differs at residue 5 from this DNA's translation, likely from a read error; the protein shown is the DNA's translation. CDR3 nucleotide sequence: TGTGCCTTGTGGGGGGATGAGTTGGGCAAAAAAATCAAGGTATTT. Amino acids: CALWGDELGKKIKVF. The genes are TRGV9 and TRGJP. TCRdb carries no J gene annotation; the J gene was assigned here by matching the DNA with germline. The CDR3 is 15 residues long. The V gene end was trimmed by 5 bases and the J gene end by 7 bases; junction bases not matched to a gene: 5. Germline assignment: CDR1 GITISATS and CDR2 ISYDGTV (reference sequence).

This clone is labeled as large. The chain couples TRGV3 to TRGJ1 or TRGJ2. The ends lost 3 bases at V and 3 bases at J; junction bases unmatched: 5. The V gene's germline CDR1 is VTNTFY and CDR2 YDVSTARD (reference sequence). The CDR3 contains 13 residues. The CDR3 nucleotides read TGTGCCACCTGGGACGGCCGTTATTATAAGAAACTCTTT. Translation gives CATWDGRYYKKLF.

This clone was recorded a few times. The TCRdb protein, from a much larger clone, departs from this DNA's translation at residue 14, likely by read error; the protein shown derives from the DNA. V usage is TRGV9 and J usage is TRGJP1. Germline V gene data show CDR1 as GITISATS and CDR2 as ISYDGTV (reference sequence). The CDR3 is made up of 17 amino acids. The CDR3 DNA reads as TGTGCCTTGTGGGAGGTGCGAGGTAATACCACTGGTTGGGTCAAGATATTT. Protein sequence: CALWEVRGNTTGWVKIF.

With respect to this clone: A read error likely explains why the TCRdb protein, taken from a much larger clone, differs from this DNA's translation at residue 9; the protein shown is translated from the DNA. This CDR3 is also generated by other DNA sequences in the sample. The gene calls are TRGV3 and TRGJ1 or TRGJ2. The J gene was not available in TCRdb and was assigned here by matching the DNA to germline segments. CDR3 length: 13 residues. V trimming: 3 bases; J trimming: 10 bases; junction bases outside the gene matches: 12. The germline CDR1 and CDR2 sequences are VTNTFY and YDVSTARD (reference sequence). Here the CDR3 reads CATWDGTTVKKLF. In DNA, the CDR3 is TGTGCCACCTGGGACGGAACGACCGTGAAGAAACTCTTT.

This clone was found a few times. The junction departs from the called germline gene at one end, perhaps through a read error. This chain links TRGV9 with TRGJP. The CDR3 spans 16 residues. Germline CDR1 GITISATS, CDR2 ISYDGTV (reference sequence). DNA of the CDR3: TGTGCCTTGTGGGAGGCGATGGAGTTTGGCAAAAAAATCAAGGTATTT. Protein sequence: CALWEAMEFGKKIKVF.

This clone was counted a few times. The translation of this DNA and the TCRdb protein of a much larger clone differ at residue 10, probably owing to a read error; the protein shown here is translated from the DNA. The V call is TRGV9, the J call TRGJP. CDR1 is GITISATS and CDR2 is ISYDGTV in the germline V gene (reference sequence). The CDR3 has 14 residues. For the CDR3, the DNA is TGTGCCTTGTGGCAAGAGTTGGGCAAAAACATCAAGGTATTT. It translates to CALWQELGKNIKVF.

By its share, this clone is medium-sized. A far larger clone lies a single base away; this is likely a read error. The sample contains more than one DNA sequence encoding this CDR3. The chain carries TRGV9 and TRGJP. CDR1 and CDR2 (germline): GITISATS, ISYDGTV (reference sequence). The junction had 2 bases not matched to a gene; V was cut back by 1 base and J by 5 bases. This CDR3 is 16 amino acids long. The CDR3 DNA reads as TGTGCCTTGTGGGAGGTCGAAGAGTTGGGCAAAAAAATCAAGGTATTT. Amino acids: CALWEVEELGKKIKVF.